The entry that follows covers one TCR beta chain sequence. The ends lost 3 bases at V and 5 bases at J; junction bases unmatched: 6. CDR3 length: 14 residues. CDR1 is MNHNS, CDR2 SASEGT, per germline. The sample belongs to a study of regulatory T cells in long-lasting Graves disease. The sample's time point: newly diagnosed GD, antithyroid drugs for less than 3 months. The TCR library used RNA extracted from PBMCs. The EDTA tubes were filled with around 9.2 milliliters of drawn peripheral blood. Researchers made TCR beta libraries by using iRepertoire HTBI primers and running Arm-PCR on CDR3 regions. From the multiplex PCR reads, TCRdb called clonotypes with MiXCR, one entry per CDR3 protein. In the table there are over 400,000 distinct CDR3 sequences, around 15% of which are singletons. These same records also appear under a second study, on T cells in Graves' hyperthyroidism and ophthalmopathy. That study reports: A 13 V-J model separated ophthalmopathy from stable hyperthyroidism.

The specimen was peripheral blood mononuclear cells (PBMCs), collected at new diagnosis, from a patient treated with antithyroid drugs. This TCR was sampled from a woman between 45 and 65 years old with Graves disease. The chain links TRBV6-1 to TRBJ1-1; 7 bases are a match to TRBD1. CDR3 loop: CASSEAQGRTEAFF. CDR3 bases: TGTGCCAGCAGTGAGGCACAGGGGAGGACTGAAGCTTTCTTT.